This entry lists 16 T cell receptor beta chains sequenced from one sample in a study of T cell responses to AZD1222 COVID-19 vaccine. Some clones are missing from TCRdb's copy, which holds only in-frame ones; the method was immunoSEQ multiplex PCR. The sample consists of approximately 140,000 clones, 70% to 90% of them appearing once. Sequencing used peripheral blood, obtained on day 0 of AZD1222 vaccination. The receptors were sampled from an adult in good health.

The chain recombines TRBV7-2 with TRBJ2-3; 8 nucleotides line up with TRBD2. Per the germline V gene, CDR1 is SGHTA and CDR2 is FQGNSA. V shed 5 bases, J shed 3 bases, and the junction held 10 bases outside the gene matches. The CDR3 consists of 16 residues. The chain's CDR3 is CASSHGLARLTDTQYF. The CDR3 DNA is TGTGCCAGCAGCCACGGACTAGCTCGACTTACAGATACGCAGTATTTT.

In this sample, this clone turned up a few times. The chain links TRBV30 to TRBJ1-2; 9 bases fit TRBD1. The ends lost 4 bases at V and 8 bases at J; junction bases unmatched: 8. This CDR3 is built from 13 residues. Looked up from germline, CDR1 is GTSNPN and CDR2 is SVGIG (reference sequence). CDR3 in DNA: TGTGCCTGGACTCTGGACAGGGGAGAGGGCTACACCTTC. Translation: CAWTLDRGEGYTF.

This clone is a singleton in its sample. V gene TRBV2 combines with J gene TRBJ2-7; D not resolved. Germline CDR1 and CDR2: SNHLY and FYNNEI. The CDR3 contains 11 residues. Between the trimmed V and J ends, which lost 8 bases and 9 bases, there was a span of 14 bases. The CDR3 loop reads CASAAAGGQYF. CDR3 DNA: TGTGCCAGCGCCGCCGCAGGTGGGCAGTACTTC.

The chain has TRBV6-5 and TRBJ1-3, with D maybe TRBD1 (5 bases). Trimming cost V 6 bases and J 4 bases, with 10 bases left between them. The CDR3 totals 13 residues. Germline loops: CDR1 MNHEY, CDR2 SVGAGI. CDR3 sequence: CASRNAGGNTIYF. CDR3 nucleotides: TGTGCCAGCAGAAATGCAGGGGGAAACACCATATATTTT.

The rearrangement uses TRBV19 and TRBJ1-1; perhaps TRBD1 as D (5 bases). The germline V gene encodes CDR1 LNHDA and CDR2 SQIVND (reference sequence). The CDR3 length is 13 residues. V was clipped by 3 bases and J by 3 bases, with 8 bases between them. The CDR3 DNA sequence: TGTGCCAGTAGTATCGGAGGGGACACTGAAGCTTTCTTT. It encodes CASSIGGDTEAFF.

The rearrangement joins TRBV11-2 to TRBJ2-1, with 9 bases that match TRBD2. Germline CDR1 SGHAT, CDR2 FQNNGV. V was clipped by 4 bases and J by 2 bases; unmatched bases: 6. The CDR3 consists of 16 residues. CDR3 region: CASSSRAGGAYNEQFF. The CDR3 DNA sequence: TGTGCCAGCAGCTCCAGAGCGGGAGGTGCCTACAATGAGCAGTTCTTC.

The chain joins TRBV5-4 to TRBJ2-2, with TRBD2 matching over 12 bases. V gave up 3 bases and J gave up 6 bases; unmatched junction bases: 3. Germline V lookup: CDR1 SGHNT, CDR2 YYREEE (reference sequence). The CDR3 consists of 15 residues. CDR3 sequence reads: CASSSSSGRAGELFF. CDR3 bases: TGTGCCAGCAGCTCTTCTAGCGGGAGGGCCGGGGAGCTGTTTTTT.

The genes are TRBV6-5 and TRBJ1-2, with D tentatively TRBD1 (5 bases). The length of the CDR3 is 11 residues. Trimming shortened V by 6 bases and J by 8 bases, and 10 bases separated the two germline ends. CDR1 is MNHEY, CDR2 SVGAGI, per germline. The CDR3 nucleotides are TGTGCCAGCAGGGGGCTTGACGGCTACACCTTC. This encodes CASRGLDGYTF.

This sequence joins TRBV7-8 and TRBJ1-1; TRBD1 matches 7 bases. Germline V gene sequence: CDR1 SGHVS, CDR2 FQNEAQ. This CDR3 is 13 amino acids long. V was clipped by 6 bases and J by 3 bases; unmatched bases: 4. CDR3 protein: CASSIDRDTEAFF. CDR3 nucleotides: TGTGCCAGCAGTATAGACAGGGACACTGAAGCTTTCTTT.

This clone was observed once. The CDR3 reads CASSIGDRRADTQYF. CDR3 nucleotide sequence: TGTGCCAGTAGTATAGGGGACAGACGGGCAGATACGCAGTATTTT. This chain links TRBV19 with TRBJ2-3, with TRBD1 matching 7 bases. The CDR3 contains 15 residues. The J segment lost 4 bases and the V segment lost 1 base, leaving 5 bases of the junction unmatched. Germline assignment: CDR1 LNHDA and CDR2 SQIVND (reference sequence).

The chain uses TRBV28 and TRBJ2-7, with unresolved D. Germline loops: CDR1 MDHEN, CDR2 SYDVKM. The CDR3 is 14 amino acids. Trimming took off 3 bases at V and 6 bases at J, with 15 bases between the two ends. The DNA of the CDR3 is TGTGCCAGCAGTTTGGTCCGGAGTCCCTCCGAGCAGTACTTC. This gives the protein CASSLVRSPSEQYF.

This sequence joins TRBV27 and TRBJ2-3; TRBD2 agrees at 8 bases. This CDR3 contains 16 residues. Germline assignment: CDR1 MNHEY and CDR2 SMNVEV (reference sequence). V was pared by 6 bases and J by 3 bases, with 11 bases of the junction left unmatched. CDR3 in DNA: TGTGCCAGCAGCTATTGGACTAGCCACGGGACAGATACGCAGTATTTT. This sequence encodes CASSYWTSHGTDTQYF.

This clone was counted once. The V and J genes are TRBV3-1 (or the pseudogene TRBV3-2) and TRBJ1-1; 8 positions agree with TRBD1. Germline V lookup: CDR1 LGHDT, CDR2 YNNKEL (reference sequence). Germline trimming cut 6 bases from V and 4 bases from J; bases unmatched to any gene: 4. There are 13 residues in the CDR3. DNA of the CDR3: TGTGCCAGCAGATCAGGGGGCGGCACTGAAGCTTTCTTT. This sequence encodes CASRSGGGTEAFF.

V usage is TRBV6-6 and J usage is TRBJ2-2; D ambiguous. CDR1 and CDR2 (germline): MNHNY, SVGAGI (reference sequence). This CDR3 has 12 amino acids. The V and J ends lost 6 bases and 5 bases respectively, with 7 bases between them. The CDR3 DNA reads TGTGCCAGCAGCCGAAAAACCGGGGAGCTGTTTTTT. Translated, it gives CASSRKTGELFF.

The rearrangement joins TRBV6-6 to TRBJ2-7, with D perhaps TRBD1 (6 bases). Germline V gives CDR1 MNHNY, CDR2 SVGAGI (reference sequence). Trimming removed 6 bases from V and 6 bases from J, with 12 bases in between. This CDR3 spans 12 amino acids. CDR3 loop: CASRLQGGEQYF. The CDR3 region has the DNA TGTGCCAGCAGACTACAGGGTGGCGAGCAGTACTTC.

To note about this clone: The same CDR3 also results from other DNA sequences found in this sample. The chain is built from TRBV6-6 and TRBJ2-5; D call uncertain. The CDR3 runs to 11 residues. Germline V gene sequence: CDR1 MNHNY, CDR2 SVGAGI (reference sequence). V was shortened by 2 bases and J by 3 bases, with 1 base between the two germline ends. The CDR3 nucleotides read TGTGCCAGCAGTTACGAAGAGACCCAGTACTTC. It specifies CASSYEETQYF.